Following are 2 T cell receptor beta chains from one sample sequenced in a study of blood T cell repertoires in COVID-19. The assay was immunoSEQ multiplex PCR, and TCRdb's table has in-frame clones only and misses some. This sample has roughly 200,000 clones, with approximately 78% found just once. Sample: peripheral blood. These receptors were obtained from a woman of 80 years or more with COVID-19, enrolled during active disease.

This clone was seen only a few times. The gene calls are TRBV30 and TRBJ2-2; TRBD2 aligns across 10 bases. Germline CDR1 GTSNPN, CDR2 SVGIG (reference sequence). The junction had 16 bases not matched to a gene; V was cut back by 7 bases and J by 5 bases. There are 17 residues in the CDR3. Here the CDR3 DNA reads TGTGCCTTCTTGCAGCGGGGGGGACGGTTTTGGACCGGGGAGCTGTTTTTT. Its protein is CAFLQRGGRFWTGELFF.

This clone has only one observation. The genes are TRBV5-6 and TRBJ1-4, with D perhaps matching TRBD1 (5 bases). The germline gives CDR1 SGHDT, CDR2 YYEEEE. The CDR3 contains 15 residues. Deletions cut 4 bases from V and 10 bases from J, with 20 bases between. This chain's CDR3 is CASSSAGVSRVKLFF. For the CDR3, the DNA is TGTGCCAGCAGCAGTGCGGGGGTTAGCCGCGTAAAACTGTTTTTT.